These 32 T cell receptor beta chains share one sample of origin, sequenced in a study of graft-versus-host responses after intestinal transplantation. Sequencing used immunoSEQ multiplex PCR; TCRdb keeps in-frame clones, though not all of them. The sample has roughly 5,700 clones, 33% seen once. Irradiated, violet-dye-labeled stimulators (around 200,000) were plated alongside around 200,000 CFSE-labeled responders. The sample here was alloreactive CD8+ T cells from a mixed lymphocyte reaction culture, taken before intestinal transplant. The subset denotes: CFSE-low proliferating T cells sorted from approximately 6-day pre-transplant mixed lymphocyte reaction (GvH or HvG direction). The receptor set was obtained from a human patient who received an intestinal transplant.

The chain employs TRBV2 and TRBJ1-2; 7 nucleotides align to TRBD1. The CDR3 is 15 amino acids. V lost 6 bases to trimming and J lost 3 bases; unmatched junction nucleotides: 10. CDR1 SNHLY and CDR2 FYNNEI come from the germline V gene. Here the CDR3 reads CASSPSTGHHYGYTF. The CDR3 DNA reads TGTGCCAGCAGCCCTTCGACAGGGCACCACTATGGCTACACCTTC.

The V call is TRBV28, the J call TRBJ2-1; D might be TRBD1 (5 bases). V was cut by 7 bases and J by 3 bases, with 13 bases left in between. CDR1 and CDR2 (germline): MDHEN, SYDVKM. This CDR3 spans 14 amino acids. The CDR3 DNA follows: TGTGCCAGCAACCTAGGCAGGGTCTACAATGAGCAGTTCTTC. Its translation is CASNLGRVYNEQFF.

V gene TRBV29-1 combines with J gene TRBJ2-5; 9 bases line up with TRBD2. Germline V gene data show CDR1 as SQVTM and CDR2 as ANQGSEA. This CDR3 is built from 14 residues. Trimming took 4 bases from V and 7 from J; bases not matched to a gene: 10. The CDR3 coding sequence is TGCAGCGTTGTAGGACTAGCGCCATTGGGGACCCAGTACTTC. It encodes CSVVGLAPLGTQYF.

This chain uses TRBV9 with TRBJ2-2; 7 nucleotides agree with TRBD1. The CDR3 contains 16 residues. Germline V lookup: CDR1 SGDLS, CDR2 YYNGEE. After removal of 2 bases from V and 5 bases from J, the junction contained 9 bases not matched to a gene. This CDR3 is CASSVSRDRPTGELFF. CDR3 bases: TGTGCCAGCAGCGTCAGCCGGGACAGACCGACCGGGGAGCTGTTTTTT.

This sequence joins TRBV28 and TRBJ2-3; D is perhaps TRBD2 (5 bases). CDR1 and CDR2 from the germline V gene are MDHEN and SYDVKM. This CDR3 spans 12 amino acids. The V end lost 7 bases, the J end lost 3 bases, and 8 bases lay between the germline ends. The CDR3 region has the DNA TGTGCCAGCACACCGGGGACAGATACGCAGTATTTT. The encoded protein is CASTPGTDTQYF.

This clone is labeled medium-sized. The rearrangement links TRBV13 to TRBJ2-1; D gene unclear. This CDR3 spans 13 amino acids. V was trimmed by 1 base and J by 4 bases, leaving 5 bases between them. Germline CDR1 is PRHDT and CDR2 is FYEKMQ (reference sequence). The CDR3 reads CASSLDEYNEQFF. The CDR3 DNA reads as TGTGCCAGCAGCTTAGATGAGTACAATGAGCAGTTCTTC.

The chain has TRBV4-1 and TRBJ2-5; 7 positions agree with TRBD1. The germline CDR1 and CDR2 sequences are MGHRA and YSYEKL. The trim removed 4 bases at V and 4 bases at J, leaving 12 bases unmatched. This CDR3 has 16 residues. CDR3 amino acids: CASSLLHWGQRETQYF. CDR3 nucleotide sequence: TGCGCCAGCAGCCTATTACATTGGGGACAGAGAGAGACCCAGTACTTC.

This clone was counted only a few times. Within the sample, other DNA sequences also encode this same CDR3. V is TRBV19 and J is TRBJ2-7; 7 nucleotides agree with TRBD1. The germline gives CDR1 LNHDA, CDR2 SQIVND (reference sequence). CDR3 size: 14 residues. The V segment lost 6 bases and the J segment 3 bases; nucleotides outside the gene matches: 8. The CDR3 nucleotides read TGTGCCAGTAGCTTCGGGACAGAAGTCTACGAGCAGTACTTC. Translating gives CASSFGTEVYEQYF.

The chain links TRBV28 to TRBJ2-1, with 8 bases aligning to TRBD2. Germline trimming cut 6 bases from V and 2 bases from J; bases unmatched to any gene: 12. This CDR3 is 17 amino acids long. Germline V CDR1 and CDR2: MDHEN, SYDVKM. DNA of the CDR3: TGTGCCAGCAGGTTCGCTTTCGGGAGGGCCGCCTACAATGAGCAGTTCTTC. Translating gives CASRFAFGRAAYNEQFF. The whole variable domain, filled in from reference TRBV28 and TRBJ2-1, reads DVKVTQSSRYLVKRTGEKVFLECVQDMDHENMFWYRQDPGLGLRLIYFSYDVKMKEKGDIPEGYSVSREKKERFSLILESASTNQTSMYLCASRFAFGRAAYNEQFFGPGTRLTVL.

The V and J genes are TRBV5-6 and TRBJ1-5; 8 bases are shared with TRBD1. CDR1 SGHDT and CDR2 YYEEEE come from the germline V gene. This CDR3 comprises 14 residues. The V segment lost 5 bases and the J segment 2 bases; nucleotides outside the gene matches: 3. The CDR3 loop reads CASRTDRGNQPQHF. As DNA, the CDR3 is TGTGCCAGCAGGACGGACAGGGGCAATCAGCCCCAGCATTTT.

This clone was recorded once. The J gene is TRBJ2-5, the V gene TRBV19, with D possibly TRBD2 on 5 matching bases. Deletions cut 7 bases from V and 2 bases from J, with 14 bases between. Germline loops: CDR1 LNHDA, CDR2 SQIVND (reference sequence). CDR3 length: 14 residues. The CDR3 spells CASKRNWQQETQYF. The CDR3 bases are TGTGCCAGTAAGCGGAACTGGCAGCAAGAGACCCAGTACTTC. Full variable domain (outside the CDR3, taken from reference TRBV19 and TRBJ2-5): DGGITQSPKYLFRKEGQNVTLSCEQNLNHDAMYWYRQDPGQGLRLIYYSQIVNDFQKGDIAEGYSVSREKKESFPLTVTSAQKNPTAFYLCASKRNWQQETQYFGPGTRLLVL.

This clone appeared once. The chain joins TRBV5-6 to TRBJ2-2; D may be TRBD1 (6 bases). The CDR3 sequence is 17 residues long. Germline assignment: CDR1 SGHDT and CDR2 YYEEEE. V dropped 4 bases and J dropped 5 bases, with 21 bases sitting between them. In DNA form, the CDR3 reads TGTGCCAGCAGCCCCATGGGGTGGGACACCTTAACCGGGGAGCTGTTTTTT. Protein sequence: CASSPMGWDTLTGELFF.

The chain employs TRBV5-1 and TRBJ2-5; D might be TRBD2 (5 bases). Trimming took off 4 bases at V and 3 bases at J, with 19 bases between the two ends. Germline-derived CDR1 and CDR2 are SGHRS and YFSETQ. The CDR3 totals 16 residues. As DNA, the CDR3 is TGCGCCAGCAGCCCCCTTCTGGAAGCGGCTAAAGAGACCCAGTACTTC. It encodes CASSPLLEAAKETQYF.

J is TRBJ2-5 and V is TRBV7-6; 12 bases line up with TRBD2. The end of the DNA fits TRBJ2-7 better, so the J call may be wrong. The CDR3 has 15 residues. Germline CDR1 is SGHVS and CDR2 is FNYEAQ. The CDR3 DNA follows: TGTGCCAGCAGCTTACTAGCGGGGGGGATCTACGAGCAGTACTTC. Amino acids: CASSLLAGGIYEQYF.

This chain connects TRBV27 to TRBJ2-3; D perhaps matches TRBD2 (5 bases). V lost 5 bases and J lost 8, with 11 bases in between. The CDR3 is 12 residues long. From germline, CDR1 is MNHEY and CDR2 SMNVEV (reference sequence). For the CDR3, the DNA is TGTGCCAGCAGTCTCTCGAGCGGTACGCAGTATTTT. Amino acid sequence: CASSLSSGTQYF.

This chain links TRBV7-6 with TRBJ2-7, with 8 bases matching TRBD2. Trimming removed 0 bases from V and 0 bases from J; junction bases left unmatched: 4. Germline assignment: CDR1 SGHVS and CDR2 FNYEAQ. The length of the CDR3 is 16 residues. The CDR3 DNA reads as TGTGCCAGCAGCTTAGCCCAGCGGGGGACCTCCTACGAGCAGTACTTC. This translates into CASSLAQRGTSYEQYF.

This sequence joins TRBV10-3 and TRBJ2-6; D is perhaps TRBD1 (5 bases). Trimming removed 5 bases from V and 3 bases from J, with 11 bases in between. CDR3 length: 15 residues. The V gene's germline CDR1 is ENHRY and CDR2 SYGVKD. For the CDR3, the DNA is TGTGCCATCAGTACCTTCAGGGTTGGGGCCAACGTCCTGACTTTC. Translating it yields CAISTFRVGANVLTF.

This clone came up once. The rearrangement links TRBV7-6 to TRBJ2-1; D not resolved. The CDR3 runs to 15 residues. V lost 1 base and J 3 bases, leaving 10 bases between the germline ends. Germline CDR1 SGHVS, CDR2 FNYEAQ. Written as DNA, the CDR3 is TGTGCCAGCAGCTTAGTAGACACTCACTACAATGAGCAGTTCTTC. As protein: CASSLVDTHYNEQFF.

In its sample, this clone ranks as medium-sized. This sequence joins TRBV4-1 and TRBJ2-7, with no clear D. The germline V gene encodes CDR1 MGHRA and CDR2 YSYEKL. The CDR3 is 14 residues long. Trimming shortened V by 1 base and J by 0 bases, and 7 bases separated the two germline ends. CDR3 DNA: TGCGCCAGCAGCCAAGTTCACAGCTCCTACGAGCAGTACTTC. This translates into CASSQVHSSYEQYF.

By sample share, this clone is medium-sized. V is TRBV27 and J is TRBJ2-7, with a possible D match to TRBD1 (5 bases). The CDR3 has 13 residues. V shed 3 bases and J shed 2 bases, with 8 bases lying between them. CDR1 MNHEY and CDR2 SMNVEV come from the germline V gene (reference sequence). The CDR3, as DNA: TGTGCCAGCAGTTTCACAGGAGCCTACGAGCAGTACTTC. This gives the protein CASSFTGAYEQYF.

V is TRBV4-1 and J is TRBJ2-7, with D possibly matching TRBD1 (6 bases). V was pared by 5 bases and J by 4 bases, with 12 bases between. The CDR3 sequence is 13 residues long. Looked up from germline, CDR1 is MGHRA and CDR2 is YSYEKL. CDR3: CASSYRETYEQYF. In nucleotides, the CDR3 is TGCGCCAGCAGCTACAGGGAAACGTACGAGCAGTACTTC.

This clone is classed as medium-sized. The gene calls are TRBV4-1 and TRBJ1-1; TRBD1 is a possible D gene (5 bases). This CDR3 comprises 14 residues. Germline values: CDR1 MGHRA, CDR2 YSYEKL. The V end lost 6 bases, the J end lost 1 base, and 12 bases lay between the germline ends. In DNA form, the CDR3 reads TGCGCCAGCAGTTATACAGGCACGAACACTGAAGCTTTCTTT. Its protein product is CASSYTGTNTEAFF.

The CDR3 loop reads CASSPGASGRDEQFF. For the CDR3, the DNA is TGTGCCAGCAGTCCAGGCGCTAGCGGGAGGGACGAGCAGTTCTTC. The J gene is TRBJ2-1, the V gene TRBV27; 12 bases are shared with TRBD2. The J segment lost 10 bases and the V segment lost 5 bases, leaving 9 bases of the junction unmatched. The CDR3 contains 15 residues. Germline lookup yields CDR1 MNHEY and CDR2 SMNVEV (reference sequence).

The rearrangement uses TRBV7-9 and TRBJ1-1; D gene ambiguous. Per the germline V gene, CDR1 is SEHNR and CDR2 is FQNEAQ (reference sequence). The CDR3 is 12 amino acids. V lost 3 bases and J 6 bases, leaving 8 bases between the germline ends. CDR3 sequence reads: CASSLTYPEAFF. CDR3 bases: TGTGCCAGCAGCTTGACTTACCCTGAAGCTTTCTTT.

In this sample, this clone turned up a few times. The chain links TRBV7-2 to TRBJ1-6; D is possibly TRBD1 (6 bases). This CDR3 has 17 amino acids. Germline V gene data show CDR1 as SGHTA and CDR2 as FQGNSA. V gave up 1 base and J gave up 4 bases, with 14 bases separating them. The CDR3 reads CASSLGVTGLYNSPLHF. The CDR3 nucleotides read TGTGCCAGCAGCTTAGGGGTCACAGGGTTATATAATTCACCCCTCCACTTT. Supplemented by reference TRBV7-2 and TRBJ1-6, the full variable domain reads GAGVSQSPSNKVTEKGKDVELRCDPISGHTALYWYRQSLGQGLEFLIYFQGNSAPDKSGLPSDRFSAERTGGSVSTLTIQRTQQEDSAVYLCASSLGVTGLYNSPLHFGNGTRLTVT.

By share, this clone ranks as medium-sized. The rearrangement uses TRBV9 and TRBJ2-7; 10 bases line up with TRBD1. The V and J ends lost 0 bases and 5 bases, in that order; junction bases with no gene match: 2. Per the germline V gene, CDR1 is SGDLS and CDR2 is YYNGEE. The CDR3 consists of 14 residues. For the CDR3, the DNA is TGTGCCAGCAGCGTAGATGGGACAGGGGACGAGCAGTACTTC. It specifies CASSVDGTGDEQYF.

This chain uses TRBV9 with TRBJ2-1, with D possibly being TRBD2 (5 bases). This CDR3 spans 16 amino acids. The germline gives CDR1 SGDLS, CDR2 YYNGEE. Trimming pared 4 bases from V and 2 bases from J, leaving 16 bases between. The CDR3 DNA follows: TGTGCCAGCAGCTTTCTTTCCGAGGGTCCCTACAATGAGCAGTTCTTC. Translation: CASSFLSEGPYNEQFF.

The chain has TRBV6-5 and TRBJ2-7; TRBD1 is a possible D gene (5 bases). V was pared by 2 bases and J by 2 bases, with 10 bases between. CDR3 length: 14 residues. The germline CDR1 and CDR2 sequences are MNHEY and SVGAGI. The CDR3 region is CASSYGAEAYEQYF. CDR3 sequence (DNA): TGTGCCAGCAGTTACGGGGCCGAGGCCTACGAGCAGTACTTC.

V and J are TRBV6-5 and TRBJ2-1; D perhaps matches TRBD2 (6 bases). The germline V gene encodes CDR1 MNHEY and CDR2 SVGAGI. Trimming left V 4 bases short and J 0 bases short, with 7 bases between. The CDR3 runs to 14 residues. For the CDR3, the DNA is TGTGCCAGCAGTTCGGGACTCTCCTACAATGAGCAGTTCTTC. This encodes CASSSGLSYNEQFF.

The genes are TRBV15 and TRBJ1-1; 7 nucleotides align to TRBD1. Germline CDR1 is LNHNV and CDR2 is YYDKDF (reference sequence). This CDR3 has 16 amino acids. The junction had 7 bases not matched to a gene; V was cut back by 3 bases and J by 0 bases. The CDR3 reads CATSSIWTGMNTEAFF. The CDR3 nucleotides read TGTGCCACCAGCAGCATTTGGACAGGAATGAACACTGAAGCTTTCTTT.

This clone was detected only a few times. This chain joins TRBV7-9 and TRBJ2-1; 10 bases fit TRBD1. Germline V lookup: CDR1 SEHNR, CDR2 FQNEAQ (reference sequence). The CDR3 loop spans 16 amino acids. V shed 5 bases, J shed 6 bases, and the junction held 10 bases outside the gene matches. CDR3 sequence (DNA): TGTGCCAGCAGCCCGGAGACAGGGGGCCTGGGCAATGAGCAGTTCTTC. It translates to CASSPETGGLGNEQFF. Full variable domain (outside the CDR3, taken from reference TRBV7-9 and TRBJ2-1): DTGVSQNPRHKITKRGQNVTFRCDPISEHNRLYWYRQTLGQGPEFLTYFQNEAQLEKSRLLSDRFSAERPKGSFSTLEIQRTEQGDSAMYLCASSPETGGLGNEQFFGPGTRLTVL.

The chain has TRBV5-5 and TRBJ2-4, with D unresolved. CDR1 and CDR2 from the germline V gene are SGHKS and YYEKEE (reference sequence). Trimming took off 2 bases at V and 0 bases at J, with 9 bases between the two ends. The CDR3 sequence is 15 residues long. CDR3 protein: CASSFWSGAKNIQYF. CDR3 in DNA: TGTGCCAGCAGCTTTTGGTCGGGAGCCAAAAACATTCAGTACTTC.